Included here is one TCR beta chain sequence, with context. Antigen unknown. The CDR3 loop spans 14 amino acids. The V end was cut by 0 bases, the J end by 5 bases, with 10 bases between. Germline loops: CDR1 SGHAT, CDR2 FQNNGV. The data stem from a study of cytomegalovirus exposure and HLA in healthy donors. Background on the study: HLA-typed donors were the source of about 85 million unique TCRs, which an early data release held.

A multiplex PCR was run with 60 Vbeta primers and 13 Jbeta primers. Produced via immunoSEQ multiplex PCR; TCRdb's table is partial and in-frame only. The profile shows 100,000 to 150,000 clones, 81% of them singletons. The study's findings and limits: With later analysis, a missense DCLRE1C variant became linked to TCR beta V- and J-gene trimming. For most TCR beta V segments, an earlier analysis put the productive rate at about 90% or about 30% of the time. Sequencing probably produced one cluster of sequence variants that were highly shared.

The chain is built from TRBV11-2 and TRBJ2-5; D ambiguous. This clonotype originated in a man aged 18-30 years in good health and CMV-seropositive. The specimen sequenced was PBMCs. The CDR3 DNA is TGTGCCAGCAGCTTAGAATGGAGTGTTGAGACCCAGTACTTC. Amino acid sequence: CASSLEWSVETQYF.